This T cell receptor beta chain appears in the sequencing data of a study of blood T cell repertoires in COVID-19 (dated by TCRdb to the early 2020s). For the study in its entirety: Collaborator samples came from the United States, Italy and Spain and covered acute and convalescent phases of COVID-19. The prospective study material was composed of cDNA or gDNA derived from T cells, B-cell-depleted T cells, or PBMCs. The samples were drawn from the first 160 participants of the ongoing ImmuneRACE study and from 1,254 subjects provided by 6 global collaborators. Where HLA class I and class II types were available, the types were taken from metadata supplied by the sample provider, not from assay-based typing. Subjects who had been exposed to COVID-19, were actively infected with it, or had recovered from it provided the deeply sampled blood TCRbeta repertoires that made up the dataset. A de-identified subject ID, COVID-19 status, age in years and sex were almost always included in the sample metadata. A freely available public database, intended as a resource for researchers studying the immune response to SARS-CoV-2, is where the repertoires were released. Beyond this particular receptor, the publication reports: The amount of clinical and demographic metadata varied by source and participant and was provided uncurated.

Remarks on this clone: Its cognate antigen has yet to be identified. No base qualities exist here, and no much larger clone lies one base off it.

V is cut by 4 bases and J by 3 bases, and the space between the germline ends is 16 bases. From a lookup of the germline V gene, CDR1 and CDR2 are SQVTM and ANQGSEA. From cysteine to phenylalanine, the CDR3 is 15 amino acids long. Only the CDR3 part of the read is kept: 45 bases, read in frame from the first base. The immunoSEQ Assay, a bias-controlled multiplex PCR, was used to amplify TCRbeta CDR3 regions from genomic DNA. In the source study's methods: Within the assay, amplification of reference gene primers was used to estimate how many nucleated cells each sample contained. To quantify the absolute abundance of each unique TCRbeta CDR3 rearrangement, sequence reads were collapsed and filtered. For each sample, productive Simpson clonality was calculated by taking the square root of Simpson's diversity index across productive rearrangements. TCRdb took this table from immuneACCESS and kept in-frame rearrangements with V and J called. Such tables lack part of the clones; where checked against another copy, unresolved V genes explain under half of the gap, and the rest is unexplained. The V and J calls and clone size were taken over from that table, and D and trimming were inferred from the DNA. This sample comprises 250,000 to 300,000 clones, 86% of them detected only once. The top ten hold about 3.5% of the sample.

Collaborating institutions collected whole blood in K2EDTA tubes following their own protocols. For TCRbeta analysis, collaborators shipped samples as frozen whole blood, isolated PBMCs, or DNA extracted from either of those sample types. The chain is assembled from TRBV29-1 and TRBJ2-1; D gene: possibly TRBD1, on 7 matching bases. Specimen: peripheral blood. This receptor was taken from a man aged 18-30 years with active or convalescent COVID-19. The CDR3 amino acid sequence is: CSVAGGLESYNEQFF. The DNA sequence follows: TGCAGCGTTGCAGGGGGGCTAGAGAGCTACAATGAGCAGTTCTTC.